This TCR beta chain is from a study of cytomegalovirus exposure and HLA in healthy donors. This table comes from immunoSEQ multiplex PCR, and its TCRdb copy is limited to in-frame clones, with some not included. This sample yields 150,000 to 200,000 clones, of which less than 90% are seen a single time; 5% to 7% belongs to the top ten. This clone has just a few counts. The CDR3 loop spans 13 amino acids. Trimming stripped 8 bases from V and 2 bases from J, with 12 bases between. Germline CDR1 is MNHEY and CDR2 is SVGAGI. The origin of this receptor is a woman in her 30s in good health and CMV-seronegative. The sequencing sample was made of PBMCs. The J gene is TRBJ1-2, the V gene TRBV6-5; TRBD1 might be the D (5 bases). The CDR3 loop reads CASRNRFNYGYTF. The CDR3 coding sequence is TGTGCCAGCCGGAACAGGTTCAACTATGGCTACACCTTC.